These T cell receptor beta chains were read from a single sample in a study of cytomegalovirus exposure and HLA in healthy donors. Produced via immunoSEQ multiplex PCR; TCRdb's table is partial and in-frame only. The table lists approximately 150,000 clones, 75% to 80% of them singletons. Input material: PBMCs. Receptor source: a woman in her thirties in good health and CMV-seronegative. Both conserved end residues are trimmed from each CDR3.

v_call,j_call,cdr3_aa
TRBV19,TRBJ2-7,ASSIVPGLADHYEQY
TRBV11-2,TRBJ1-1,ASSLRGNTVNTEAF
TRBV27,TRBJ1-4,ASSLRAGGPPEKLF
TRBV5-4,TRBJ2-3,ASSSNTDTQY
TRBV28,TRBJ1-2,ASSMTGAYGYT
TRBV27,TRBJ2-1,ASSFPGDEQF
TRBV12-1,TRBJ2-7,ASSFPTGTGGAEGLSYEQY
TRBV6-5,TRBJ2-1,ASSYSASGGEQF
TRBV27,TRBJ2-3,ASSASSGGQY
TRBV5-6,TRBJ1-4,ASSWRDRRILF
TRBV6-1,TRBJ1-2,ASSTATRAYGYT
TRBV27,TRBJ1-1,ASSSLGTGKGEAF
TRBV30,TRBJ2-7,AWSVIGRGEQY
TRBV7-2,TRBJ1-2,ASSLDRGRGYT
TRBV10-3,TRBJ2-7,AISESTGGDYEQY
TRBV6-5,TRBJ2-3,ASSYRQGTDTQY
TRBV4-1,TRBJ1-2,ASSQERRQGDGYT
TRBV7-6,TRBJ2-1,ASSLFVQGNEQF
TRBV10-3,TRBJ1-1,AISESAGMNTEAF
TRBV30,TRBJ2-7,AWSSGEAYEQY
TRBV7-2,TRBJ1-5,ASSPRTGNQPQH
TRBV7-3,TRBJ2-5,ASSYSGGAAETQY
TRBV27,TRBJ2-1,ASSLEGPSYNEQF
TRBV5-1,TRBJ1-4,ASSSLLF
TRBV29-1,TRBJ1-3,SVPGSGNTIY
TRBV9,TRBJ2-2,ASSEGTGGTGELF
TRBV2,TRBJ1-1,ASSAQGVGPEAF
TRBV19,TRBJ2-3,AAKGAGGHSSSHTQY
TRBV28,TRBJ2-1,ASSLFFGYNEQF
TRBV12-5,.,ASGRGYEQY
TRBV30,TRBJ1-4,AWSVGTATNEKLF
TRBV9,TRBJ2-3,ASSGTSGGTDTQY
TRBV7-9,TRBJ1-1,ASSYIDREVGAF
TRBV5-1,TRBJ1-2,ASSLGFVVGFSGYT
TRBV30,TRBJ2-5,AWSLDTGWGETQY
TRBV30,TRBJ1-2,AWISGVRYT
TRBV5-5,TRBJ1-1,ASSSRTENTEAF